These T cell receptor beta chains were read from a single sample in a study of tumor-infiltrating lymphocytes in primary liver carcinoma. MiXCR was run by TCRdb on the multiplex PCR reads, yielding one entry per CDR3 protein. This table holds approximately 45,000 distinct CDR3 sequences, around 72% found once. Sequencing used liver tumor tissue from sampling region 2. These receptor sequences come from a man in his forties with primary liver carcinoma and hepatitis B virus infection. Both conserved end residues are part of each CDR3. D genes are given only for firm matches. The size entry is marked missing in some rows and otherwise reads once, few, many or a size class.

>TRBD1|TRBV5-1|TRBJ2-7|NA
TGCGCCAGCAGGATTCGGGACAGGTTTGGCGAGCAATACTTC
CASRIRDRFGEQYF
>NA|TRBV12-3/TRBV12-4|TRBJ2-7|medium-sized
TGTGCCAGCAGTGTACAGGGTAAGGAGGAGCAGTACTTC
CASSVQGKEEQYF
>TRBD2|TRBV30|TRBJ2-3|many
TGTGCCTGGCGGACTAGCGGGTTCACAGATACGCAGTATTTT
CAWRTSGFTDTQYF
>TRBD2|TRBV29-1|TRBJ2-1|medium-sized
TGCAGCGTTGACGGGACTAGCGGGAGGGCATGGGAGCAGTTCTTC
CSVDGTSGRAWEQFF
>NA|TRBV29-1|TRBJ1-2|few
TGCAGCGTGGAACGGGAGACATATGGCTACACCTTC
CSVERETYGYTF
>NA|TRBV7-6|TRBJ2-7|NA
TGTGCCAGAAGGCCCGAGCACGGGAGCAACGAGCAGTACTTC
CARRPEHGSNEQYF
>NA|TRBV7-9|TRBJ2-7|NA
TGTGCCAGCATCGACAGATTGTCCTACGAGCAGTACTTC
CASIDRLSYEQYF
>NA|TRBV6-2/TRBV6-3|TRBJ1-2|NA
TGCGCCAGCAGGGGAAGTGAACAGGGCGTTAGCTATGGCTACACCTTC
CASRGSEQGVSYGYTF
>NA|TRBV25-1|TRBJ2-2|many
TGTGCCAGCAGTGGGCAGCTTCACACCGGGGAGCTGTTTTTT
CASSGQLHTGELFF
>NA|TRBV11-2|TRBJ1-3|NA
TGTGACAGCAGTTTGGGGGGAAGCACCATATATTTT
CDSSLGGSTIYF
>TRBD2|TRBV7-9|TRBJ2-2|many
TGTGCCAGCAGAGTAACAGGGCTAGCGGGCGCCGGGGAGCTGTTTTTT
CASRVTGLAGAGELFF
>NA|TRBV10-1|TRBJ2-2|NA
TGCGCCAGCAGCCCCGGGTCGAACATCGGGGAGCTGTTTTTT
CASSPGSNIGELFF
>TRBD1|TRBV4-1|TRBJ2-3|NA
TGCGCCAGCAGTCATGGACGAGGGGGCACAGGTACGCAGTATTTT
CASSHGRGGTGTQYF
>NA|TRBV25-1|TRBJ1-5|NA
TGTGTCAGCATTACCCGGGAGACGGGGAGTCAGCCCCAGCATTTT
CVSITRETGSQPQHF
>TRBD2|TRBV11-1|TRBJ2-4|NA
TGTGCCAGCAGCTTTACCGGGACTAGCGGTACCAAAACCATTCGGTACTTC
CASSFTGTSGTKTIRYF
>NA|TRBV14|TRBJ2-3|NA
TGTGCCAGCAGCCTCCTGACAGGAGAGACGCAGTATTTT
CASSLLTGETQYF
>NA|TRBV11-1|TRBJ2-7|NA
TGTGCTAGCAGGGTGAAGCGATCCTACGAGCAGTGCTTC
CASRVKRSYEQCF
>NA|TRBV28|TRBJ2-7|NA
TGTGCCAGCAGCTCCTCTACTGGGGGCCGGGGCGAGCAGTACTTC
CASSSSTGGRGEQYF
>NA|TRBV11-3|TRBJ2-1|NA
TGTGCTAGCAGCTTAAAAGCCAATAAGCAGTTCTTC
CASSLKANKQFF
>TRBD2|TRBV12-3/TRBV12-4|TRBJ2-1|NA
TGTGCCAGCAGTGATCCGGGACTAGTATCTTACAATGAGCGGTTCTTC
CASSDPGLVSYNERFF
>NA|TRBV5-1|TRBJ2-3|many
TGCGCCAGCAGCTTAGCTAAGGGCGGATTCACAGATACGCAGTATTTT
CASSLAKGGFTDTQYF
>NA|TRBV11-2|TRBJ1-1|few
TGTGCTATCAGCTTAGGTCTGAACACTGAAGCTTTCTTT
CAISLGLNTEAFF
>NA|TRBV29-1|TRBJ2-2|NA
TGCAGCGTCCTCGGTCCGAGACCCACCGGTGAGCTGTTCTTT
CSVLGPRPTGELFF
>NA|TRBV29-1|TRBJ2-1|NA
TGCAGCGTTGATAATGCGGGAAGGACCTACAATGAGCAGTCCTTC
CSVDNAGRTYNEQSF
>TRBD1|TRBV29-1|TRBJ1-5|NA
TGCAGTGAGGGACAGGCAAATCAGCCCCAGCATTTT
CSEGQANQPQHF
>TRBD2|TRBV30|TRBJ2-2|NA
TGTGCCAGAAGTGGGACTAGTTTACGCGCTGGGGAGCTGTTTTTT
CARSGTSLRAGELFF
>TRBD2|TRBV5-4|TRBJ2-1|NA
TGTCCCAGCAGCTGGGGAGGGAGTGAGCAGTTCTTC
CPSSWGGSEQFF
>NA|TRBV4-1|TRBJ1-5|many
TGCGCCAGCAGTCCCATAGAGAGGGGCAATCAGCCCCAGCATTTT
CASSPIERGNQPQHF
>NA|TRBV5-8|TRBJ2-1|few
TGTGCCAGCAGCCCCTCAGTAATGGGAGGCTATGAGCAATCCTTC
CASSPSVMGGYEQSF
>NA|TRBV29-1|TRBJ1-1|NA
TGCAGCGCTCCCCAGGGAACTGAAGCTTTCTTT
CSAPQGTEAFF
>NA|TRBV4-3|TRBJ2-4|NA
TGCGCCAGCAGCCAAGAGGATGGCAATATTCAGTACTTC
CASSQEDGNIQYF
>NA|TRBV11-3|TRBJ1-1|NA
TGTGCCAGCAGCTTAGCAGTTAAAACTGAAGCCCTCTTT
CASSLAVKTEALF
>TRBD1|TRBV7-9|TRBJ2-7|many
TGTGCCAGCAGCCACCGGGACAGAAACTACGAGCAGTACTTC
CASSHRDRNYEQYF
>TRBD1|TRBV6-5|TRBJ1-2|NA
TGTGCCAGCAGTTATCAACAGGGGCGGGTCGGTGGCTACACCTTC
CASSYQQGRVGGYTF
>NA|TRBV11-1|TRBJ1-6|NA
TGTGCCAGCGGCCGGGCACTGGTTTCACCCCTCCTCTTT
CASGRALVSPLLF
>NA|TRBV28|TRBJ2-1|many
TGTGCCAGCAGTTCCTGGCCTGTGGATGAGCAGTTCTTC
CASSSWPVDEQFF
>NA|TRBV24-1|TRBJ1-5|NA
TGTGCCACCAGTGGCCGGGACATAGGACAGCCTCAGCATTTT
CATSGRDIGQPQHF
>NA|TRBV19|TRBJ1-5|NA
TGCGCCAGTAGTATATTCTCCGGGGCAGGGCGGCTTATGGGCAATCAGCCCCAGCATTTT
CASSIFSGAGRLMGNQPQHF
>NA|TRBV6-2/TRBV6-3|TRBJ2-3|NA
TGTGGCAGCAACAGGGTCTGGGCATCGGATACGCAGTATTTT
CGSNRVWASDTQYF
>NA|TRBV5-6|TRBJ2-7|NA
TGTGCCAGCGGGGCCATGGGACAACTCTATGAGCAGTACTTC
CASGAMGQLYEQYF
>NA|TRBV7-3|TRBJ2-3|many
TGTGCCAGCACCAAAGGAGGGCCTTCAGATACGCAGTATTTT
CASTKGGPSDTQYF
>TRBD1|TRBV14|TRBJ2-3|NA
TGTGCCAGCACGCAACGACAGGGGAGAGGGACAGATACACAGTATTTT
CASTQRQGRGTDTQYF
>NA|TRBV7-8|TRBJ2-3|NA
TGTACCAGCAGCCCCATACTAGAAAGCACAGATACGCAGTATTTT
CTSSPILESTDTQYF
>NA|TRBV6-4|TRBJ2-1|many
TGTGCCAGCAGTGACTCGGCGGAGGGGGCCAATGAGCAGTTCTTC
CASSDSAEGANEQFF
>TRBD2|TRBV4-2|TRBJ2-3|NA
TGTGCTAGCAGCAAATGGGTAGCGGGAGGGCCGGTTGGGACAGATACGCGGTATTTT
CASSKWVAGGPVGTDTRYF
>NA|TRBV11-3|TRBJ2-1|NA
TGTGCCAGCGTCTTAGACGTCTCGAACAATGAGCAGTTCTTC
CASVLDVSNNEQFF
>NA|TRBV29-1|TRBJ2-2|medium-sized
TGCAGCGTTTCAACGAACACCGGGGAGCTGTTTTTT
CSVSTNTGELFF
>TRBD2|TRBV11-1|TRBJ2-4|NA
TGTGCCAGCAGCTTTCCCACGACTAGCGGGACCGAGAACATTCAGTACTTC
CASSFPTTSGTENIQYF
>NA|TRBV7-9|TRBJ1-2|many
TGTGCCAGCAGCCGGTCTGAGGGCTACACCTTC
CASSRSEGYTF
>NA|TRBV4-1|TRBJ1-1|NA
TGCGCCAGCAGCCGCATATTTGAAGACACTGAAGCTTTCTTT
CASSRIFEDTEAFF
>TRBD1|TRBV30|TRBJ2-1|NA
TGTGCCTCCCCGGGACAGTCCCCCCACGAGCAGTTCTTC
CASPGQSPHEQFF
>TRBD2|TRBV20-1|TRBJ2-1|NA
TGCAGTGCTAGGACTAGCGGGGGCCTGAACTCCTACAATGAACAGTTCTTC
CSARTSGGLNSYNEQFF
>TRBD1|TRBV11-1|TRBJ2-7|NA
TGTGTCGGCAGGGGGAAGCGATCCTACGACCAGTACTTC
CVGRGKRSYDQYF
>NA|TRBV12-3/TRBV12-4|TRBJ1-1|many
TGTGCCAGCAGTCCCCCCAGGGCAGGCACTGAAGCTTTCTTT
CASSPPRAGTEAFF